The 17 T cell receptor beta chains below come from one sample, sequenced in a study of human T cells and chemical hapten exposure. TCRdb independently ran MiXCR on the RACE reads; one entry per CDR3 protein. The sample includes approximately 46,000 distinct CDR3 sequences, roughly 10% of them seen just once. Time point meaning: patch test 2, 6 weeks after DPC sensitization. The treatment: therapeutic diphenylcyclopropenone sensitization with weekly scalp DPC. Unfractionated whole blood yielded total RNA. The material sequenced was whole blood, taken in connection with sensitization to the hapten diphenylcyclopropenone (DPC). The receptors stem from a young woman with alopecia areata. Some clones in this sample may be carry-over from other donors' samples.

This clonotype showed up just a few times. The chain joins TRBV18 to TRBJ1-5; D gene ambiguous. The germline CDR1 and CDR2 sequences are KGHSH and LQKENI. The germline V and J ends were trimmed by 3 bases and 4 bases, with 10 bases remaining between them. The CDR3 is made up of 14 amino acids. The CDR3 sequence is CASSPSLGNQPQHF. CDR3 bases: TGTGCCAGCTCACCGAGTCTTGGGAATCAGCCCCAGCATTTT.

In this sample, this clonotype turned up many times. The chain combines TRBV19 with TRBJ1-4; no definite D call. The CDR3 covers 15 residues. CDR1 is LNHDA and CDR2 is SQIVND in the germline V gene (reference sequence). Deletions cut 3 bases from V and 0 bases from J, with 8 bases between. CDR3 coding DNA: TGTGCCAGTAGTATGATGGTCGCAACTAATGAAAAACTGTTTTTT. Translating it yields CASSMMVATNEKLFF.

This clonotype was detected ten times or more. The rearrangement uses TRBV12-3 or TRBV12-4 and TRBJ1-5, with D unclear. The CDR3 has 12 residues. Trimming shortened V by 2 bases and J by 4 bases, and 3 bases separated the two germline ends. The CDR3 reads CASSLRNQPQHF. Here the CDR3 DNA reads TGTGCCAGCAGTTTAAGAAATCAGCCCCAGCATTTT.

CDR3 DNA sequence: TGTGCCAGCAGTTCCCCCGCTAGCGGGAGGGAAGATACGCAGTATTTT. Its protein product is CASSSPASGREDTQYF. V gene TRBV12-3 or TRBV12-4 combines with J gene TRBJ2-3, with 12 bases matching TRBD2. The CDR3 loop spans 16 amino acids. V shed 4 bases, J shed 5 bases, and the junction held 7 bases outside the gene matches.

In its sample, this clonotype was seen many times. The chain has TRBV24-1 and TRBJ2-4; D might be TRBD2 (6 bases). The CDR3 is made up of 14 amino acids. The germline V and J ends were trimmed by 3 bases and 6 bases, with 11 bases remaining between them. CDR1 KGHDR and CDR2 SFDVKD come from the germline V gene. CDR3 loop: CATSDPRGGNIQYF. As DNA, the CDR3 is TGTGCCACCAGTGATCCTCGGGGAGGAAACATTCAGTACTTC.

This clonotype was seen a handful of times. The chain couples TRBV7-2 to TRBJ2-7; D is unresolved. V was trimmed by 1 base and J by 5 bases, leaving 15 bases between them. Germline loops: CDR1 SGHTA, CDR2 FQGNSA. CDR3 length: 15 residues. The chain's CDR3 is CASSLVSSAADEQYF. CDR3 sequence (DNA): TGTGCCAGCAGCTTAGTATCCTCGGCGGCCGACGAGCAGTACTTC.

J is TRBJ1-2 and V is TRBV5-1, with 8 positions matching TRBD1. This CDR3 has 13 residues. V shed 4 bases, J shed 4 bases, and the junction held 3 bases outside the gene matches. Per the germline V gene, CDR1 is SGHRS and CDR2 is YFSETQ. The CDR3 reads CASSPTGGYGYTF. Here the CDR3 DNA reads TGCGCCAGCAGCCCAACAGGGGGCTATGGCTACACCTTC.

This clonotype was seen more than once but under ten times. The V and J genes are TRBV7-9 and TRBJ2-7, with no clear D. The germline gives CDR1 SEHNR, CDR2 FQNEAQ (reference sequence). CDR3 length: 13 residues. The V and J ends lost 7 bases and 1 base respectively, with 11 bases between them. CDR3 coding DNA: TGTGCCAGCATCCCCCCCGGGTCCTACGAGCAGTACTTC. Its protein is CASIPPGSYEQYF. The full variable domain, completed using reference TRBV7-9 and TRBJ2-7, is DTGVSQNPRHKITKRGQNVTFRCDPISEHNRLYWYRQTLGQGPEFLTYFQNEAQLEKSRLLSDRFSAERPKGSFSTLEIQRTEQGDSAMYLCASIPPGSYEQYFGPGTRLTVT.

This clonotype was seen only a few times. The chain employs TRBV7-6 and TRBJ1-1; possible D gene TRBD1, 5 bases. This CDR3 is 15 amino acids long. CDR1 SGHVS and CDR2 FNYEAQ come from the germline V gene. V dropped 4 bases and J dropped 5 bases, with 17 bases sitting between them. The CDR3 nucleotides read TGTGCCAGCAGCTCAGCAGGGTTAATGGGAACTGAAGCTTTCTTT. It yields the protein CASSSAGLMGTEAFF.

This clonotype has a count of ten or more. The CDR3 DNA is TGTGCCAGCAGCTTAGTTGGTTCGGGGACCGGGGAGCTGTTTTTT. It codes for CASSLVGSGTGELFF. The V gene is TRBV11-2, the J gene TRBJ2-2; D is possibly TRBD2 (5 bases). The germline V and J ends were trimmed by 1 base and 5 bases, with 11 bases remaining between them. CDR3 size: 15 residues. Germline V gene sequence: CDR1 SGHAT, CDR2 FQNNGV.

This CDR3 is CASSGDRYNEKLFF. The CDR3 DNA follows: TGTGCCAGCAGCGGTGACCGGTATAATGAAAAACTGTTTTTT. This chain links TRBV7-9 with TRBJ1-4; D is ambiguous. The CDR3 totals 14 residues. CDR1 and CDR2 (germline): SEHNR, FQNEAQ (reference sequence). V was cut by 5 bases and J by 4 bases, with 11 bases left in between.

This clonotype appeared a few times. The CDR3 DNA reads as TGCAGCACACGACCCCAGGCCTACAATGAGCAGTTCTTC. This encodes CSTRPQAYNEQFF. The V and J genes are TRBV29-1 and TRBJ2-1; D is ambiguous. CDR1 and CDR2 from the germline V gene are SQVTM and ANQGSEA. The CDR3 loop spans 13 amino acids. V was cut by 8 bases and J by 2 bases, with 13 bases left in between.

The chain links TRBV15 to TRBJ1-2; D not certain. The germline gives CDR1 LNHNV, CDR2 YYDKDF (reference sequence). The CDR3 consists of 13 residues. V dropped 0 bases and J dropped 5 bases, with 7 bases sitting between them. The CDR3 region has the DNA TGTGCCACCAGCAGAGAGAGATCGTATGGCTACACCTTC. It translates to CATSRERSYGYTF.

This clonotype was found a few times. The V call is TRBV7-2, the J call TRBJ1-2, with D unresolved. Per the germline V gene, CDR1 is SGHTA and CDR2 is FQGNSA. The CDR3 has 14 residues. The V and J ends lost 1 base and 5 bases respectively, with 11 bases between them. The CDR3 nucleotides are TGTGCCAGCAGCTTAGGAGACTCGACTTATGGCTACACCTTC. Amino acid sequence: CASSLGDSTYGYTF.

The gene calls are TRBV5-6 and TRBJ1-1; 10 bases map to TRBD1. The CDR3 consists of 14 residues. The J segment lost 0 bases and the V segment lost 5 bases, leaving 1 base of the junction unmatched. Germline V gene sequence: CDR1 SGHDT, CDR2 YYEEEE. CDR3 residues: CASRGTGVNTEAFF. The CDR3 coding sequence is TGTGCCAGCAGGGGGACAGGGGTGAACACTGAAGCTTTCTTT.

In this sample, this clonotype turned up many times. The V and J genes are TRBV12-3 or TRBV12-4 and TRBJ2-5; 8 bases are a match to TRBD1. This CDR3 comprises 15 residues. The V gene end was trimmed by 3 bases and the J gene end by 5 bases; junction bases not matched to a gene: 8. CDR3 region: CASSFRRGRHETQYF. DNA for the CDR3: TGTGCCAGCAGTTTCCGCAGGGGGCGTCACGAGACCCAGTACTTC.

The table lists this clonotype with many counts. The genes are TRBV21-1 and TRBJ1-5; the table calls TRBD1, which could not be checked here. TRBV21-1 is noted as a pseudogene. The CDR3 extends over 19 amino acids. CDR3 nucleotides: TGTGCCAGCAGCAAAGGACCACAGGGTAAGGGCGATAGCAATCAGCCCCAGCATTTT. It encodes CASSKGPQGKGDSNQPQHF.